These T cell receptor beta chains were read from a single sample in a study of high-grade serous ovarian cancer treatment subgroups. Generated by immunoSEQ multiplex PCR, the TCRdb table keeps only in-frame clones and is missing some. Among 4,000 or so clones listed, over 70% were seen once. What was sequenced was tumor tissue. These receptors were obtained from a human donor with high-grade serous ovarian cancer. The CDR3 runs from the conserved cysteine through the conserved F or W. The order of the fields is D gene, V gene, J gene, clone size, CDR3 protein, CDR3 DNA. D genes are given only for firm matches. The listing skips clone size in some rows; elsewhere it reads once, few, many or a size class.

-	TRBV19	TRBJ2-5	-	CASSIQSGPVHF	TGTGCCAGTAGTATTCAATCAGGCCCTGTCCACTTC
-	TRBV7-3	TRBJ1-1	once	CASGEVPNTEAFF	TGTGCCAGCGGGGAGGTTCCGAACACTGAAGCTTTCTTT
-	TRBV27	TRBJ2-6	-	CASSLTGAYSGANVLTF	TGTGCCAGCAGTCTTACCGGGGCCTACTCTGGGGCCAACGTCCTGACTTTC
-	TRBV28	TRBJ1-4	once	CASNSPRDPTTNEKLFF	TGTGCCAGCAATTCACCCCGGGACCCAACAACTAATGAAAAACTGTTTTTT
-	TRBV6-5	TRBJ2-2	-	CASSYSGEHGELFF	TGTGCCAGCAGTTACTCCGGGGAACACGGGGAGCTGTTTTTT
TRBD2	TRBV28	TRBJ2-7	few	CASITSGADSYEQYF	TGTGCCAGCATCACTAGCGGGGCTGACTCCTACGAGCAGTACTTC
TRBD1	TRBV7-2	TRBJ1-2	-	CASSSSGGAYGYTF	TGTGCCAGCAGCAGTTCAGGGGGCGCCTATGGCTACACCTTC
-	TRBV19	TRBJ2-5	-	CASSIDAGPRETQYF	TGTGCCAGTAGTATAGATGCCGGGCCTAGGGAGACCCAGTACTTC
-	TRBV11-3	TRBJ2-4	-	CASSKTGAKNIQYF	TGTGCCAGCAGCAAAACCGGAGCCAAAAACATTCAGTACTTC
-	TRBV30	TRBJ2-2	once	CAWSVSGSTGELFF	TGTGCCTGGAGTGTATCAGGGAGCACCGGGGAGCTGTTTTTT
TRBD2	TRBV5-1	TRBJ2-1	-	CASRSIRTSGNEQFF	TGCGCCAGCAGATCCATCCGGACTAGCGGCAATGAGCAGTTCTTC
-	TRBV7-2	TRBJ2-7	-	CASSLEGTFSEQYF	TGTGCCAGCAGCTTAGAAGGGACGTTTTCCGAGCAGTACTTC
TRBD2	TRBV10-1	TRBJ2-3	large	CASSVAGDGTDTQYF	TGCGCCAGCAGTGTAGCGGGGGACGGCACAGATACGCAGTATTTT
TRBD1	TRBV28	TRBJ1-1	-	CASRVVQGRGTEAFF	TGTGCCAGCAGGGTGGTACAGGGGAGGGGGACTGAAGCTTTCTTT
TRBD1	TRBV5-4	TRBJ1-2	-	CASSWTGTGYGYTF	TGTGCCAGCAGCTGGACAGGGACAGGCTATGGCTACACCTTC
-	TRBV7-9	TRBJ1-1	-	CASSQGGTRAFF	TGTGCCAGCAGCCAAGGGGGGACCCGAGCTTTCTTT